These 6 T cell receptor beta chains were sequenced from one sample in a study of blood T cell repertoires in COVID-19. Generated by immunoSEQ multiplex PCR, the TCRdb table keeps only in-frame clones and is missing some. The data hold about 110,000 clones, with 75% to 90% observed a single time. The sequenced sample was peripheral blood. These receptors all stem from a man between 65 and 80 years old with acute or convalescent COVID-19.

This chain links TRBV28 with TRBJ2-7, with D maybe TRBD2 (6 bases). V was clipped by 6 bases and J by 4 bases, with 16 bases between them. The CDR3 length is 14 residues. Germline CDR1 MDHEN, CDR2 SYDVKM. The CDR3 DNA reads as TGTGCCAGCAGAGCAGGGTCACGGGAGTACGAGCAGTACTTC. As protein: CASRAGSREYEQYF.

The chain carries TRBV7-9 and TRBJ2-2, with a weak D call TRBD2 (6 bases). Trimming pared 8 bases from V and 3 bases from J, leaving 16 bases between. The CDR3 totals 15 residues. Germline V CDR1 and CDR2: SEHNR, FQNEAQ (reference sequence). This CDR3 is CASGRDASYTGELFF. In DNA form, the CDR3 reads TGTGCCAGCGGGCGGGACGCTAGTTACACCGGGGAGCTGTTTTTT.

The chain recombines TRBV7-8 with TRBJ1-1; possibly TRBD1 for D (5 bases). This CDR3 region has 13 residues. Germline CDR1 reads SGHVS; CDR2 reads FQNEAQ. The germline V and J ends were trimmed by 1 base and 3 bases, with 6 bases remaining between them. In nucleotides, the CDR3 is TGTGCCAGCAGCTTAGAACAGGACACTGAAGCTTTCTTT. Translation gives CASSLEQDTEAFF.

This clone was seen only once. The chain recombines TRBV30 with TRBJ1-4; perhaps TRBD1 as D (5 bases). Trimming took off 0 bases at V and 2 bases at J, with 13 bases between the two ends. The length of the CDR3 is 16 residues. Looked up from germline, CDR1 is GTSNPN and CDR2 is SVGIG (reference sequence). CDR3: CAWSVPGGTTNEKLFF. The CDR3 DNA follows: TGTGCCTGGAGTGTCCCCGGAGGGACCACTAATGAAAAACTGTTTTTT.

The CDR3, as DNA: TGTGCCAGCAGTTCGACTAGCGGGGGGTTCTACGAGCAGTACTTC. It translates to CASSSTSGGFYEQYF. The genes are TRBV27 and TRBJ2-7; 13 nucleotides agree with TRBD2. The CDR3 is 15 amino acids. With V trimmed by 4 bases and J by 3 bases, 3 bases remained unmatched. From germline, CDR1 is MNHEY and CDR2 SMNVEV (reference sequence).

The gene calls are TRBV19 and TRBJ1-6; D is perhaps TRBD1 (6 bases). Trimming removed 2 bases at V and 7 bases at J, with 9 bases between. Germline CDR1 is LNHDA and CDR2 is SQIVND (reference sequence). The CDR3 is 14 residues long. In nucleotides, the CDR3 is TGTGCCAGTAGTATATCAGGGGAGAATTCACCCCTCCACTTT. Its protein product is CASSISGENSPLHF.